This TCR beta chain was profiled in a study of identical twins. Study-level results: Twin-shared out-of-frame alpha sequences showed excess low generation probability. High-abundance cord blood beta clonotypes had fewer insertions; memory repertoires showed none. Twins showed weaker excess sharing in their beta out-of-frame sequences.

The CDR3 contains 14 residues. The V and J ends lost 11 bases and 6 bases respectively, with 20 bases between them. Germline values: CDR1 MNHNS, CDR2 SASEGT. In TCRdb, the 5' RACE reads were re-called with MiXCR into one record per CDR3 protein. Counted here are fewer than 250,000 distinct CDR3 sequences, 7.5% occurring once; the ten biggest clones make up 5.4%. In regard to this clonotype: Its matching antigen is unknown.

The sample was also linked to a second study, of yellow fever vaccine responses in identical twins.

The rearrangement uses TRBV6-1 and TRBJ2-1, with a tentative D call TRBD1 (6 bases). The sequence was obtained from a woman in her late teens or twenties in good health. Sample: CD8+ T cells sorted from blood. CDR3 in amino acids: CAGLGRDKGNEQFF. CDR3 DNA sequence: TGTGCCGGCCTAGGACGGGACAAAGGCAATGAGCAGTTCTTC.